The clone carrying this T cell receptor beta chain showed up just a few times. Its antigen is undetermined. V was shortened by 2 bases and J by 13 bases, with 12 bases between the two germline ends. The CDR3 has 12 amino acids. Construction of TCR beta libraries was performed using quantitative 5'-RACE with molecular barcodes. TCRdb re-called the 5' RACE reads with MiXCR, one entry per CDR3 protein. This sample has about 440,000 distinct CDR3 sequences, with more than 15% found just once. The sample belongs to a study of CD8 T cells in ankylosing spondylitis. Study-wide findings and caveats: In peripheral blood, disease-linked CD8+ clones occurred at relatively low frequencies. Matched synovial fluid from ankylosing spondylitis patients was reported to be enriched for disease-linked clones. In synovial fluid and blood from reactive arthritis, some motif variants were previously reported. Seemingly distinctive of ankylosing spondylitis blood was a TCR beta motif formed by eight highly homologous variants.

The sequencing input was blood, either unsorted or a sorted T cell fraction (not recorded which). The genes are TRBV12-3 or TRBV12-4 and TRBJ2-1, with D possibly matching TRBD2 (6 bases). This clonotype originated in a male donor with ankylosing spondylitis. The CDR3 DNA sequence: TGTGCCAGCAGTTTAAGTGCGGGACCCCAGTTCTTC. Amino acid sequence: CASSLSAGPQFF.